The next 23 T cell receptor beta chains were all read from a single sample in a study of spatial heterogeneity in lung cancer (dated by TCRdb to the late 2010s). The time point label corresponds to: blood at routine non-recurrence follow-up after resection. Library creation used 5' RACE. The listed sequencing device is NextSeq 500. TCRdb passed the public sequencing reads through fastp at Q25 and MiXCR, retaining productive beta sequences. One record per CDR3 amino acid sequence lists the most common genes and DNA. The table for this sample lists under 75,000 distinct CDR3 sequences; roughly 8.9% of them were counted only once. The top ten hold approximately 2% of the sample. The sample consisted of PBMCs, taken at follow-up. The receptors stem from a female donor with early-stage non-small cell lung cancer.

There are many counts of this clonotype. This chain joins TRBV3-1 and TRBJ2-7; D ambiguous. This CDR3 has 14 residues. With 1 base removed from V and 3 bases from J, the gap between germline ends came to 10 bases. Germline V gene lookup returns CDR1 LGHDT and CDR2 YNNKEL (reference sequence). DNA of the CDR3: TGTGCCAGCAGCCAAGTCTACGGAGTCTACGAGCAGTACTTC. Translated: CASSQVYGVYEQYF.

This clonotype was seen a few times. This chain uses TRBV2 with TRBJ2-7; the D gene is possibly TRBD2 (6 bases). V was clipped by 8 bases and J by 3 bases, with 11 bases between them. The CDR3 length is 12 residues. Germline assignment: CDR1 SNHLY and CDR2 FYNNEI. CDR3 coding DNA: TGTGCCAGCCGGACGGACTACTACGAGCAGTACTTC. It encodes CASRTDYYEQYF.

A remark on this clonotype: Just one base apart from a much larger clone, this may be a read error. In DNA, the CDR3 is TGTGCCAGCTCACCCCCGGGGGGTTTCATTCAGTACTTC. Protein product: CASSPPGGFIQYF. The chain carries TRBV18 and TRBJ2-4; 7 bases align to TRBD2. CDR1 KGHSH and CDR2 LQKENI come from the germline V gene. The CDR3 totals 13 residues. With V trimmed by 3 bases and J by 9 bases, 5 bases remained unmatched.

This clonotype was seen a handful of times. The V and J genes are TRBV6-1 and TRBJ2-7, with TRBD1 as a possible D gene (6 bases). The CDR3 runs to 14 residues. Per germline, CDR1 MNHNS and CDR2 SASEGT. The germline V and J ends were trimmed by 4 bases and 1 base, with 11 bases remaining between them. The CDR3 is CASSGQVQSYEQYF. In nucleotides, the CDR3 is TGTGCCAGCAGTGGACAGGTCCAATCCTACGAGCAGTACTTC.

In DNA, the CDR3 is TGTGCCAGCAGTTGGGGGACAGGGACGGGAGAAAAACTGTTTTTT. It specifies CASSWGTGTGEKLFF. J is TRBJ1-4 and V is TRBV28; 9 bases line up with TRBD1. Germline V gene lookup returns CDR1 MDHEN and CDR2 SYDVKM. This CDR3 spans 15 amino acids. Losses at the gene ends were 4 bases for V and 8 bases for J; bases not matched to a gene: 8.

Many counts were recorded for this clonotype. CDR3 DNA: TGCGCCAGCAGTGAGGGGGGCGAGCAGTACTTC. Translating it yields CASSEGGEQYF. This chain links TRBV10-1 with TRBJ2-7; D could derive from TRBD1 or TRBD2 (5 bases each). This CDR3 is built from 11 residues. From germline, CDR1 is WNHNN and CDR2 SYGVQD (reference sequence). V gave up 2 bases and J gave up 6 bases, with 5 bases separating them.

This clonotype has at least ten counts. This chain uses TRBV5-1 with TRBJ2-1; D ambiguous. CDR3 size: 14 residues. Germline V gene sequence: CDR1 SGHRS, CDR2 YFSETQ. V lost 4 bases and J lost 10, with 18 bases in between. The CDR3 protein is CASSGEVESREQFF. Written as DNA, the CDR3 is TGCGCCAGCAGCGGCGAGGTAGAATCCCGCGAGCAGTTCTTC.

There are many counts of this clonotype. This chain joins TRBV12-3 or TRBV12-4 and TRBJ2-1; 10 nucleotides align to TRBD1. Trimming cost V 6 bases and J 3 bases; bases outside gene matches: 5. This CDR3 is built from 15 residues. The CDR3 sequence is CASSLGQGVYNEQFF. The CDR3 DNA sequence: TGTGCCAGCAGCCTTGGACAGGGGGTCTACAATGAGCAGTTCTTC.

This clonotype was recorded at least ten times. This chain connects TRBV6-4 to TRBJ2-7; the D is unclear. The germline gives CDR1 MRHNA, CDR2 SNTAGT. The length of the CDR3 is 17 residues. Trimming stripped 0 bases from V and 0 bases from J, with 15 bases between. In DNA form, the CDR3 reads TGTGCCAGCAGTGACTCGGGTGGAGAGCAGAGCTCCTACGAGCAGTACTTC. Translated, it gives CASSDSGGEQSSYEQYF.

At least ten counts were recorded for this clonotype. The gene calls are TRBV7-6 and TRBJ2-2; D uncertain. The CDR3 is 13 amino acids. Trimming stripped 0 bases from V and 7 bases from J, with 6 bases between. Germline V gene sequence: CDR1 SGHVS, CDR2 FNYEAQ. The chain's CDR3 is CASSLALFGELFF. The CDR3 DNA follows: TGTGCCAGCAGCTTAGCCCTCTTCGGGGAGCTGTTTTTT.

Many counts were recorded for this clonotype. The chain carries TRBV4-2 and TRBJ2-2; 9 positions agree with TRBD2. This CDR3 is built from 19 residues. V lost 0 bases to trimming and J lost 7 bases; unmatched junction nucleotides: 15. Germline CDR1 and CDR2: LGHNA and YNFKEQ. The DNA for the CDR3 is TGTGCCAGCAGCCAAGATGGCGGGACTAGCATTAGAGGGGTCGGGGAGCTGTTTTTT. Its protein product is CASSQDGGTSIRGVGELFF.

Comments on this clonotype: A much larger clone is a single base away; this may be a read error. This chain links TRBV19 with TRBJ2-3; 9 bases are shared with TRBD2. V trimming: 3 bases; J trimming: 4 bases; junction bases outside the gene matches: 11. Germline V gene data show CDR1 as LNHDA and CDR2 as SQIVND (reference sequence). The CDR3 totals 17 residues. The CDR3 region is CASSIGLAGISSDTQYF. As DNA, the CDR3 is TGTGCCAGTAGTATCGGTCTAGCGGGAATTTCGTCAGATACGCAGTATTTT. The full variable domain, its missing parts supplied by reference TRBV19 and TRBJ2-3, is DGGITQSPKYLFRKEGQNVTLSCEQNLNHDAMYWYRQDPGQGLRLIYYSQIVNDFQKGDIAEGYSVSREKKESFPLTVTSAQKNPTAFYLCASSIGLAGISSDTQYFGPGTRLTVL.

This clonotype has ten or more counts. V usage is TRBV29-1 and J usage is TRBJ2-7; D remains ambiguous. CDR3 length: 13 residues. CDR1 and CDR2 (germline): SQVTM, ANQGSEA. V lost 4 bases and J lost 3, with 13 bases in between. The CDR3 loop is CSVGAAGGYEQYF. CDR3 nucleotides: TGCAGCGTTGGGGCTGCAGGCGGCTACGAGCAGTACTTC.

This sequence joins TRBV7-3 and TRBJ1-2; TRBD1 matches at 9 bases. The CDR3 is 14 residues long. Germline V gives CDR1 SGHTA, CDR2 FQGTGA. The V gene end was trimmed by 5 bases and the J gene end by 5 bases; junction bases not matched to a gene: 6. The CDR3: CASSQTGGNYGYTF. The CDR3 region has the DNA TGTGCCAGCAGCCAAACAGGGGGCAATTATGGCTACACCTTC.

Ten or more counts support this clonotype. This chain links TRBV6-2 or TRBV6-3 with TRBJ2-7; D gene unclear. Trimming took off 6 bases at V and 2 bases at J, with 11 bases between the two ends. The CDR3 consists of 13 residues. Germline CDR1 MNHEY, CDR2 SVGEGT. The CDR3 here is CASSPVYAYEQYF. CDR3 DNA sequence: TGTGCCAGCAGCCCTGTGTACGCCTACGAGCAGTACTTC.

Many counts were recorded for this clonotype. V and J are TRBV5-1 and TRBJ2-1, with TRBD2 matching 9 bases. This CDR3 has 15 amino acids. Germline trimming cut 4 bases from V and 1 base from J; bases unmatched to any gene: 3. Per germline, CDR1 SGHRS and CDR2 YFSETQ. This chain's CDR3 is CASSAREGSYNEQFF. CDR3 in DNA: TGCGCCAGCAGCGCGCGGGAGGGGTCCTACAATGAGCAGTTCTTC.

This clonotype showed up many times. The V and J genes are TRBV7-8 and TRBJ1-1; D is uncertain. Germline values: CDR1 SGHVS, CDR2 FQNEAQ. The CDR3 runs to 14 residues. V lost 4 bases and J 0 bases, leaving 9 bases between the germline ends. The CDR3 DNA sequence: TGTGCCAGCAGCTCCGGGATCATGAACACTGAAGCTTTCTTT. It encodes CASSSGIMNTEAFF.

The gene calls are TRBV29-1 and TRBJ2-1, with unresolved D. Germline V lookup: CDR1 SQVTM, CDR2 ANQGSEA. This CDR3 contains 14 residues. V was trimmed by 7 bases and J by 7 bases, leaving 20 bases between them. Here the CDR3 DNA reads TGCAGCGCCCACGGTACCCCAACCAGGAATGAGCAGTTCTTC. Translated, it gives CSAHGTPTRNEQFF.

This sequence joins TRBV12-3 or TRBV12-4 and TRBJ2-2, with D hard to call. CDR3 size: 15 residues. V was cut by 7 bases and J by 4 bases, with 16 bases left in between. The CDR3 coding sequence is TGTGCCAGCACCCAGGTGAACTCGGGCACCGGGGAGCTGTTTTTT. Translating it yields CASTQVNSGTGELFF.

This clonotype was found many times. The V gene is TRBV2, the J gene TRBJ1-6; D perhaps matches TRBD1 (6 bases). The germline CDR1 and CDR2 sequences are SNHLY and FYNNEI. The CDR3 is made up of 15 amino acids. Trimming left V 4 bases short and J 4 bases short, with 11 bases between. The DNA for the CDR3 is TGTGCCAGCAGTGTGGGGGCACCTTATAATTCACCCCTCCACTTT. Translation gives CASSVGAPYNSPLHF.

This clonotype turned up a few times. The rearrangement uses TRBV12-3 or TRBV12-4 and TRBJ2-1; 7 positions match TRBD1. The V segment lost 5 bases and the J segment 2 bases; nucleotides outside the gene matches: 9. The CDR3 is 16 amino acids. The CDR3 DNA reads TGTGCCAGCAGTCCCGGACAGGCCGACCCCTACAATGAGCAGTTCTTC. As protein: CASSPGQADPYNEQFF.

This clonotype has only a few counts. The chain employs TRBV24-1 and TRBJ1-2, with 8 bases fitting TRBD1. The trim removed 4 bases at V and 5 bases at J, leaving 5 bases unmatched. CDR1 and CDR2 (germline): KGHDR, SFDVKD. This CDR3 has 14 amino acids. The CDR3 reads CATSDTDRAYGYTF. The CDR3 DNA is TGTGCCACCAGTGACACGGACAGGGCGTATGGCTACACCTTC.

This chain connects TRBV7-8 to TRBJ2-1; TRBD2 aligns across 16 bases. After removal of 4 bases from V and 9 bases from J, the junction contained 6 bases not matched to a gene. Germline lookup yields CDR1 SGHVS and CDR2 FQNEAQ. There are 16 residues in the CDR3. The CDR3 region has the DNA TGTGCCAGCAGCTCGGGACTAGCGGGAGGGATCGGTGAGCAGTTCTTC. It translates to CASSSGLAGGIGEQFF.